This TCR beta chain was recovered during a study of T-cell reconstitution after alpha-beta-depleted transplantation in children. There are many counts of this clonotype. The germline CDR1 and CDR2 sequences are SQVTM and ANQGSEA. The CDR3 covers 13 residues. Unique molecular identifiers were built into the TCRbeta library. TCRdb fed the PCR reads into MiXCR, producing one record per CDR3 protein. The top ten hold approximately 6.6% of the sample, which has some 220,000 distinct CDR3 sequences, under 9.5% seen once. The J gene is TRBJ2-2, the V gene TRBV29-1; 7 nucleotides match TRBD1. The TCR comes from a human donor who donated a stem cell graft to a child with acute lymphoblastic leukemia. The sequences come from PBMCs from the stem cell graft donor, collected from the stem cell graft. The CDR3 bases are TGCGGCACCGGGACAGAGAACACCGGGGAGCTGTTTTTT. This codes for CGTGTENTGELFF.